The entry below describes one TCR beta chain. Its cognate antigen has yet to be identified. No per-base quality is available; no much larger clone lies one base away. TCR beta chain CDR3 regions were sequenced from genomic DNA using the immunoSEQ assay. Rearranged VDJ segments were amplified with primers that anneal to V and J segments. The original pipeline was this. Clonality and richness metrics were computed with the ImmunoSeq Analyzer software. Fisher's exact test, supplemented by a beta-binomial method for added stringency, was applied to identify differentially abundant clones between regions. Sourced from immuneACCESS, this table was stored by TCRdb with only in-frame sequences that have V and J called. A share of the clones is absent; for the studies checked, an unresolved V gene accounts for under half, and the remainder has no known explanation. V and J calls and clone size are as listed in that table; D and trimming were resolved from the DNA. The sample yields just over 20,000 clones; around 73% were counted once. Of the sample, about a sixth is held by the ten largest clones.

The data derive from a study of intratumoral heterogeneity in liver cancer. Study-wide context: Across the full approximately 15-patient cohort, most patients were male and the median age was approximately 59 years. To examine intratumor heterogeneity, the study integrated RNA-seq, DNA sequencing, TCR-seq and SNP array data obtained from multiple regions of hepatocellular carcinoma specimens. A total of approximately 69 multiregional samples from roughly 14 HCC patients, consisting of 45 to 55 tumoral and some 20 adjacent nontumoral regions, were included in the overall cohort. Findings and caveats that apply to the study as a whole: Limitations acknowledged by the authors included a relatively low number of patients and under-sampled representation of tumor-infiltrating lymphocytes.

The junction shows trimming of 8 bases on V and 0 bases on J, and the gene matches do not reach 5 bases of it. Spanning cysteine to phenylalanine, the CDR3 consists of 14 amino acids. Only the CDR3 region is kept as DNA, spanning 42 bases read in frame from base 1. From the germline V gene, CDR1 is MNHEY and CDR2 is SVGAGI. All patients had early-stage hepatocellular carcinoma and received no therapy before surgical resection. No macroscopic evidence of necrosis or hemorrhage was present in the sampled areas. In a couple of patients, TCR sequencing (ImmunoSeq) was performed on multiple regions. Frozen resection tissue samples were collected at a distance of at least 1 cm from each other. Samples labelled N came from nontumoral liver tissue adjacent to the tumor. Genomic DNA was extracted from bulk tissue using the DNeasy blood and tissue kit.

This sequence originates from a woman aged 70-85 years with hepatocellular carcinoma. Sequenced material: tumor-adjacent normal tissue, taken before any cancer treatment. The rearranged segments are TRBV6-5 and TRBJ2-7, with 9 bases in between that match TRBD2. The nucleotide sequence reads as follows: TGTGCCAGCGGTAGCGGGGGTAGCTCCTACGAGCAGTACTTC. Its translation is CASGSGGSSYEQYF.